The clone carrying this T cell receptor beta chain turned up a few times. Its matching antigen is unknown. A read error may account for a junction end that differs from germline. CDR1 and CDR2 (germline): SGHRS, YFSETQ. The CDR3 sequence is 11 residues long. RNA transcripts were the template for amplifying TCR beta CDR3 regions. Researchers ran a first-round RT-PCR on the TCR CDR3 using the HTBI primer set. MiXCR, run by TCRdb on the multiplex PCR reads, gives a single entry per CDR3 protein. The repertoire has hundreds of thousands of distinct CDR3 sequences, about 20% of them found once; the top ten carry less than 55%. This record belongs to a study of T cells in Graves' hyperthyroidism and ophthalmopathy. Study-wide findings and caveats: Blood shared most expanded thyroid clonotypes above 0.001.

Not enrolled were patients with uncontrolled infection, other autoimmune disease, pregnancy or lactation. This receptor was identified in a man between 35 and 55 years old with Graves' ophthalmopathy. Sample: blood. V and J are TRBV5-1 and TRBJ2-5; D not certain. CDR3 region: CASSYQGTQYF. DNA of the CDR3: TGCGCCAGCAGCTACCAAGGGACCCAGTACTTC.